The 2 T cell receptor beta chains in this list originate from one sample, sequenced in a study of graft-versus-host responses after intestinal transplantation. These receptors have no identified antigens. Sequencing was performed with immunoSEQ multiplex PCR; in TCRdb, only in-frame clones are kept and a portion is missing. Of 100,000 to 140,000 clones listed, roughly 87% are singletons. This specimen consisted of unstimulated CD4+ T cells sorted from spleen or lymph node cells, obtained before transplant. These receptors were collected from a human donor who was the organ donor for an intestinal transplant.

J is TRBJ1-5 and V is TRBV5-4; possible D gene TRBD1, 6 bases. The CDR3 length is 14 residues. V lost 4 bases and J lost 3, with 11 bases in between. Per germline, CDR1 SGHNT and CDR2 YYREEE (reference sequence). The CDR3 DNA reads as TGTGCCAGCAGCCTAGGGACACACAATCAGCCCCAGCATTTT. Amino acid sequence: CASSLGTHNQPQHF. The full variable domain, with the rest looked up from reference TRBV5-4 and TRBJ1-5, is ETGVTQSPTHLIKTRGQQVTLRCSSQSGHNTVSWYQQALGQGPQFIFQYYREEENGRGNFPPRFSGLQFPNYSSELNVNALELDDSALYLCASSLGTHNQPQHFGDGTRLSIL.

This chain links TRBV5-6 with TRBJ1-2; no clear D. There are 15 residues in the CDR3. V was trimmed by 2 bases and J by 1 base, leaving 12 bases between them. Germline-derived CDR1 and CDR2 are SGHDT and YYEEEE. The CDR3 here is CASSFLRTINYGYTF. In nucleotides, the CDR3 is TGTGCCAGCAGCTTCTTACGAACAATTAACTATGGCTACACCTTC. The full variable domain, its missing parts supplied by reference TRBV5-6 and TRBJ1-2, is DAGVTQSPTHLIKTRGQQVTLRCSPKSGHDTVSWYQQALGQGPQFIFQYYEEEERQRGNFPDRFSGHQFPNYSSELNVNALLLGDSALYLCASSFLRTINYGYTFGSGTRLTVV.